The T cell receptor beta chain under discussion was sequenced for a study of OX40 agonist ivuxolimab in advanced cancers. The study in broad terms: Ivuxolimab was a fully human IgG2 agonistic monoclonal antibody targeting the costimulatory receptor OX40 (CD134). Intravenous ivuxolimab was administered to patients every 2 weeks at six dose levels: 0.01, 0.1, 0.3, 1.5, 3 and 10 mg/kg. Patients were allowed to have had prior anti-PD-1, anti-PD-L1 or anti-CTLA-4 therapy, and more than 30% of the dose-escalation patients had previously received checkpoint inhibitors. Partial responses were achieved by three dose-escalation patients, of whom one had hepatocellular carcinoma and two had cutaneous melanoma. Of the roughly 52 patients in dose escalation, about 20 had hepatocellular carcinoma, approximately 15 had melanoma, 9 had renal cell carcinoma and 9 had head and neck cancer. In the dose-escalation cohort, more than 75% of patients were male, and the mean age was roughly 60 years, with a range of about 23 to 90. The paper describes the monotherapy dose-escalation part (N of about 57 patients) of the phase I trial of ivuxolimab. The point of sequencing TCRbeta in the periphery was to test whether ivuxolimab changed TCR sequence diversity and drove clonal T-cell expansion.

Patients with a history of autoimmune disease or receiving systemic immunosuppression were excluded from the trial. Peripheral blood for TCR sequencing was drawn from every dose cohort at baseline, at cycle 4 day 1 and at cycle 7 day 1. The samples were drawn from a first-in-human, open-label, multicenter phase I dose-escalation trial of ivuxolimab. Adults with locally advanced or metastatic head and neck squamous cell, hepatocellular, melanoma or renal cell carcinoma were enrolled in the trial. Before TCR sequencing, CD4+ T cells and CD8+ T cells from peripheral blood were sorted into separate populations. Turning to this clone: Its antigen is not yet known. No much larger clone is present one base from it, and per-base qualities are unavailable.

Beyond this particular receptor, the publication reports: Clonal expansion of both CD4+ and CD8+ blood T cells was observed from baseline to week 6 at doses 0.1 to 3.0 mg/kg. The antigen specificity of the peripheral T cells that underwent clonal expansion was not determined. In the 0.1-3.0 mg/kg groups, partial responders had among the lowest normalized peripheral clonal expansion, particularly in CD8+ T cells. Low levels of normalized T-cell clonal expansion were also shown by some nonresponding patients. On average, CD8+ T cells showed more expanded clones than CD4+ T cells after ivuxolimab.

From its cysteine to its phenylalanine, the CDR3 spans 17 amino acids. Just CDR3 DNA is preserved here, 51 bases in frame from base 1. Per the germline V gene, SGHRS is the CDR1 and YFSETQ is the CDR2. V drops 2 bases and J drops 4 bases, leaving 19 bases in between. For sequencing of the TCRbeta CDR3 region, genomic DNA was extracted from the sorted cells. The immunoSEQ Assay was used to sequence the TCRbeta CDR3 regions. The immuneACCESS repertoire file appears here via TCRdb, limited to in-frame rearrangements. These files lack a portion of the clones; in checked studies, under half of the deficit traces to unresolved V genes, and the cause of the others is not known. The sample table shows around 70,000 clones, and around 84% are seen once. Jointly, the top ten make up 5.5% to 8.5% of the sample.

The sequencing used CD4+ or CD8+ T cells sorted from blood, collected in a trial of the OX40 agonist ivuxolimab. The origin of this receptor is an adult with an advanced solid tumor such as melanoma, head and neck, liver or kidney cancer. This receptor chain uses TRBV5-1 and TRBJ2-1, with a weak D call of TRBD1 (5 bases match). The encoded CDR3 is CASSLNTGFPIYNEQFF. At the DNA level, the sequence is TGCGCCAGCAGCTTAAACACAGGATTTCCCATTTACAATGAGCAGTTCTTC.